The table lists the clone carrying this T cell receptor (beta chain) with a count of one. The antigen is undetermined. A read error may account for a junction end that differs from germline. The CDR3 contains 15 residues. CDR1 and CDR2 from the germline V gene are MGHRA and YSYEKL. The data derive from a study of T cell repertoires in cytomegalovirus infection. Study overall: CMV infection together with matching HLA type was indicated by public TCR beta signatures. Whole-study results and caveats: The cumulative frequency of public TCR beta families identified carriers of CMV plus the relevant HLA. The study found HLA-C-restricted CMV-specific TCR beta clonotypes dominating the ex vivo response.

From the reads, TCRdb called clonotypes with MiXCR, one entry per CDR3 protein. The data contain roughly 760,000 distinct CDR3 sequences, roughly 36% of them singletons. The sequence was obtained from a human donor in good health (CMV status not recorded). Some clones in this sample may be carry-over from other donors' samples. The source material was PBMCs. The genes are TRBV4-1 and TRBJ2-7, with a weak D call TRBD2 (6 bases). CDR3 residues: CASSQDSGSKYEQYF. CDR3 nucleotide sequence: TGTGCCAGCAGCCAAGATTCCGGGAGTAAATACGAGCAGTACTTC.